This TCR beta chain was profiled in a study of T cells in Graves' hyperthyroidism and ophthalmopathy. General observations from the study: Ophthalmopathy was predicted by the model a median of approximately six months ahead of onset.

This clonotype was found a few times. Its antigen is still unknown. The length of the CDR3 is 16 residues. V lost 5 bases, J lost 0 bases, and 11 bases lay in between. In germline, CDR1 is LNHNV, CDR2 YYDKDF (reference sequence). Amplified TCR beta CDR3 regions derived from RNA transcripts. The TCR CDR3 was amplified in a first-round RT-PCR using the HTBI primer set. TCRdb reprocessed the multiplex PCR reads with MiXCR, giving one entry per CDR3 protein. This sample has a few hundred thousand distinct CDR3 sequences, with 35% to 55% found just once. This clonotype originated in an adult woman with Graves' disease, either hyperthyroidism or ophthalmopathy (not recorded which). Sequenced sample: peripheral blood or thyroid tissue (not recorded which). This chain connects TRBV15 to TRBJ2-6; unclear D gene. CDR3 protein: CATSFLRSSGANVLTF. The CDR3 coding sequence is TGTGCCACCAGCTTCCTCCGCTCCTCTGGGGCCAACGTCCTGACTTTC.